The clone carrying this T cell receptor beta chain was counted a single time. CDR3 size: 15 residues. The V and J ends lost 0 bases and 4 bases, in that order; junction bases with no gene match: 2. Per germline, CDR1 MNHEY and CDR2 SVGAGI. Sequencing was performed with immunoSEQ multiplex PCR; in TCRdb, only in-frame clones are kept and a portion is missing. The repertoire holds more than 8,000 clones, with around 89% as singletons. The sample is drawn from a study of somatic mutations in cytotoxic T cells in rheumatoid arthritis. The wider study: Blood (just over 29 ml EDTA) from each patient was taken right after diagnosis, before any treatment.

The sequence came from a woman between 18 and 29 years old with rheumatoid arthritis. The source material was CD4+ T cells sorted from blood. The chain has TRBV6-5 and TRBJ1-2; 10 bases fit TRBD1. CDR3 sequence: CASSYSTGGGYGYTF. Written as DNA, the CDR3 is TGTGCCAGCAGTTACTCGACAGGGGGCGGCTATGGCTACACCTTC.